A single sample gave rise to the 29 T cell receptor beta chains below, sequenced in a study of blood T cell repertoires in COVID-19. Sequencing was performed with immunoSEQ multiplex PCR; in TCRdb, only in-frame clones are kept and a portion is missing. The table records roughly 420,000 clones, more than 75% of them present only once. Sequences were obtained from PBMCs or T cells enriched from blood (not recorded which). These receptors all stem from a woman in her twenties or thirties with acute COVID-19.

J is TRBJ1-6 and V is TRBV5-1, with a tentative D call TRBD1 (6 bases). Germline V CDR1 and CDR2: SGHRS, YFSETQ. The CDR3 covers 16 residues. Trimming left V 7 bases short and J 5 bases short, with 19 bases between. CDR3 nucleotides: TGCGCCAGCCGGATCGGACAGAATAATAATAATTCACCCCTCCACTTT. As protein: CASRIGQNNNNSPLHF.

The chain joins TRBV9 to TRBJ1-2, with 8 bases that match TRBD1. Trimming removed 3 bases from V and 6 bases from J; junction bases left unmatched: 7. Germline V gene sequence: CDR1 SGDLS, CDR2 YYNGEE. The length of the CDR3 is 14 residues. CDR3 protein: CASSASDRVDGYTF. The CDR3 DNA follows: TGTGCCAGCAGCGCCTCGGACAGGGTGGATGGCTACACCTTC.

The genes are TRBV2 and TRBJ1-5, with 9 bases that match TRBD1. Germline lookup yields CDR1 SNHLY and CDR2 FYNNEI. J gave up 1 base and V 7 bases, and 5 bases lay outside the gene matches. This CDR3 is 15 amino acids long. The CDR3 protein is CASTRTGESNQPQHF. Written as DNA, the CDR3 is TGTGCCAGCACCAGGACAGGGGAGAGCAATCAGCCCCAGCATTTT.

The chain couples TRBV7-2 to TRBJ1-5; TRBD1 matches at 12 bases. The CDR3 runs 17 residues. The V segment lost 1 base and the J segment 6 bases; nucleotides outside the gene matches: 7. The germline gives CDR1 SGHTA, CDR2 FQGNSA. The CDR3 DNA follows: TGTGCCAGCAGCTTAGGAGCGGGACAGGGGGCGGGTCAGCCCCAGCATTTT. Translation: CASSLGAGQGAGQPQHF.

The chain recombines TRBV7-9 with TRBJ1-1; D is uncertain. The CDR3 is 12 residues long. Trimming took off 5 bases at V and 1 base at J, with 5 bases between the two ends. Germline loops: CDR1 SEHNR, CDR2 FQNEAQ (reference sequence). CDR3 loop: CASSQQNTEAFF. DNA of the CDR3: TGTGCCAGCAGCCAACAGAACACTGAAGCTTTCTTT.

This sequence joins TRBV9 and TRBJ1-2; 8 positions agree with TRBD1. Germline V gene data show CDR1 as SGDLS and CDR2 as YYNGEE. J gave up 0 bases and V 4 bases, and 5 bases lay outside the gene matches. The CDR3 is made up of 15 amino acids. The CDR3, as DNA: TGTGCCAGCAGCCAGGAACAGGGGGCTAACTATGGCTACACCTTC. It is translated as CASSQEQGANYGYTF.

CDR3 amino acids: CASSHERTGAYYGYTF. The CDR3 region has the DNA TGCGCCAGCAGCCACGAACGGACAGGGGCTTACTATGGCTACACCTTC. The chain has TRBV4-1 and TRBJ1-2; 9 positions match TRBD1. The junction had 8 bases not matched to a gene; V was cut back by 3 bases and J by 3 bases. Germline V CDR1 and CDR2: MGHRA, YSYEKL. The CDR3 covers 16 residues.

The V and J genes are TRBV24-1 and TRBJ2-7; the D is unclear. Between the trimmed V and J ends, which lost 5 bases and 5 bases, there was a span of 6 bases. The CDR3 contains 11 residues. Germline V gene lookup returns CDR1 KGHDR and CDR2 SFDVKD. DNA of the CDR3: TGTGCCACCAGTGTCGCGAACGAGCAGTACTTC. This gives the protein CATSVANEQYF.

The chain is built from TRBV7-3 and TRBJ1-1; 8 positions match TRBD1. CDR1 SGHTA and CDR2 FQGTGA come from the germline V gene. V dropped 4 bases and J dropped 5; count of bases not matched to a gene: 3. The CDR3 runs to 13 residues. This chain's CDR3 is CASSSQGVTEAFF. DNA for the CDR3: TGTGCCAGCAGCTCACAGGGGGTGACTGAAGCTTTCTTT.

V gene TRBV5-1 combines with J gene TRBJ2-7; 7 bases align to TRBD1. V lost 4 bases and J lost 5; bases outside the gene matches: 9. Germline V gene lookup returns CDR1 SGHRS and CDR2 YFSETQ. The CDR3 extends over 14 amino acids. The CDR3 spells CASSVQGTLHEQYF. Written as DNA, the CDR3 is TGCGCCAGCAGCGTACAGGGGACACTTCACGAGCAGTACTTC.

In DNA form, the CDR3 reads TGTGCCAGCAGCTTATTGAAGGACTCCCGGTACAATGAGCAGTTCTTC. It specifies CASSLLKDSRYNEQFF. The chain carries TRBV7-8 and TRBJ2-1; TRBD2 might be the D (5 bases). Trimming shortened V by 2 bases and J by 4 bases, and 15 bases separated the two germline ends. This CDR3 spans 16 amino acids. Germline CDR1 and CDR2: SGHVS and FQNEAQ.

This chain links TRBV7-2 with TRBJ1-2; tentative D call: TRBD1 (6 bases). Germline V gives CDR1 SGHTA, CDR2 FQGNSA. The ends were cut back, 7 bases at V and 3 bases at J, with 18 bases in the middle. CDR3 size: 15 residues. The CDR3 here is CASTPRGRFDYGYTF. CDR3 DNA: TGTGCCAGCACCCCCAGGGGACGGTTTGACTATGGCTACACCTTC.

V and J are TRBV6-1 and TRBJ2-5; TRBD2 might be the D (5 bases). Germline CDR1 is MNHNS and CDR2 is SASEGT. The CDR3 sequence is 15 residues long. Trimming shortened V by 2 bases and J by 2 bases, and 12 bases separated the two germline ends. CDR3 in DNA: TGTGCCAGCAGTGAATGGTCTAGCATACAAGAGACCCAGTACTTC. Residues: CASSEWSSIQETQYF.

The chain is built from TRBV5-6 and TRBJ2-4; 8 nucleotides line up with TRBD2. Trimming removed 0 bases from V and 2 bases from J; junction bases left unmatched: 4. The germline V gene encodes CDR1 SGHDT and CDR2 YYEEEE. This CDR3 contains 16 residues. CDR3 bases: TGTGCCAGCAGCTTGGGTAGCGGGGACCCCAAAAACATTCAGTACTTC. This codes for CASSLGSGDPKNIQYF.

CDR3 residues: CASSTGQGRNTEAFF. CDR3 sequence (DNA): TGTGCCAGCAGTACCGGACAGGGACGCAACACTGAAGCTTTCTTT. The chain combines TRBV6-1 with TRBJ1-1, with 8 bases aligning to TRBD1. V shed 5 bases and J 2 bases; nucleotides not matched to a gene: 7. The CDR3 loop spans 15 amino acids. Germline CDR1 MNHNS, CDR2 SASEGT.

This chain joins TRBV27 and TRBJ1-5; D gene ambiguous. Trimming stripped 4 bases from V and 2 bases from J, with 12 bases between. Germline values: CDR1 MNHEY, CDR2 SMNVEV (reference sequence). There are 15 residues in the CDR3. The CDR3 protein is CASSSRFDGNQPQHF. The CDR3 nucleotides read TGTGCCAGCAGTTCGAGGTTTGACGGCAATCAGCCCCAGCATTTT.

CDR3 nucleotide sequence: TGTGCCAGTAGGAAGGGGGCTCAAGGAAACACCATATATTTT. It translates to CASRKGAQGNTIYF. The V call is TRBV19, the J call TRBJ1-3; 7 bases align to TRBD1. The V segment lost 6 bases and the J segment 4 bases; nucleotides outside the gene matches: 6. Germline loops: CDR1 LNHDA, CDR2 SQIVND (reference sequence). This CDR3 has 14 residues.

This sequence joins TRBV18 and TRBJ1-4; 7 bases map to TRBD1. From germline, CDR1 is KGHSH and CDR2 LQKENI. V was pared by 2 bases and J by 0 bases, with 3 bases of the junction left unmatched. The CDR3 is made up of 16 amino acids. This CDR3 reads CASSPSGTATNEKLFF. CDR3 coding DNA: TGTGCCAGCTCACCATCCGGGACAGCAACTAATGAAAAACTGTTTTTT. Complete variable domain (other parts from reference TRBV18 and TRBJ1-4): NAGVMQNPRHLVRRRGQEARLRCSPMKGHSHVYWYRQLPEEGLKFMVYLQKENIIDESGMPKERFSAEFPKEGPSILRIQQVVRGDSAAYFCASSPSGTATNEKLFFGSGTQLSVL.

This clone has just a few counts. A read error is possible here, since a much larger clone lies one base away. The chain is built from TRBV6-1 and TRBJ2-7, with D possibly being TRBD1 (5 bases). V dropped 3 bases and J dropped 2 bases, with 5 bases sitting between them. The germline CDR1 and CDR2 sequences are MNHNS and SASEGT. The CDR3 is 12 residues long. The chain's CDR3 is CASSDRAYEQYF. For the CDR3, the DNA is TGTGCCAGCAGTGACAGGGCCTACGAGCAGTACTTC.

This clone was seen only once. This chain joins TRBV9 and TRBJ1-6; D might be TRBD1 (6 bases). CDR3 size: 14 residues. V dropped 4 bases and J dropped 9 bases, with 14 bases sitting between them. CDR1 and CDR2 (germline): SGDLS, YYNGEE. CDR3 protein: CASSQTGFGSPLHF. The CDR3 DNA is TGTGCCAGCAGCCAAACAGGGTTTGGTTCACCCCTCCACTTT.

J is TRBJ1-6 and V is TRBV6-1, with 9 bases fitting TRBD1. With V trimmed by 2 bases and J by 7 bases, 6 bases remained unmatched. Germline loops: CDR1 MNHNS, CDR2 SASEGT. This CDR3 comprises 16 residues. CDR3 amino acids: CASSEFLGQGNSPLHF. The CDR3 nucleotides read TGTGCCAGCAGTGAATTCCTGGGACAGGGAAATTCACCCCTCCACTTT.

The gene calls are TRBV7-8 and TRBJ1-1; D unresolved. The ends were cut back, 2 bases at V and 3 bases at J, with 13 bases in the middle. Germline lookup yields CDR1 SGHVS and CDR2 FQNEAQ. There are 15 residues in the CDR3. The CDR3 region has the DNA TGTGCCAGCAGCTTATTGCCCGGGTATGACACTGAAGCTTTCTTT. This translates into CASSLLPGYDTEAFF.

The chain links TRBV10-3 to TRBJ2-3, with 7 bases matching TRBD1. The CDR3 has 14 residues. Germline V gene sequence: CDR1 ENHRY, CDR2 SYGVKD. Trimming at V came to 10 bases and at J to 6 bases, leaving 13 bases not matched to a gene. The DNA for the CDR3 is TGTGCCACCCGACAGGGATGGGGCTTGGATACGCAGTATTTT. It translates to CATRQGWGLDTQYF.

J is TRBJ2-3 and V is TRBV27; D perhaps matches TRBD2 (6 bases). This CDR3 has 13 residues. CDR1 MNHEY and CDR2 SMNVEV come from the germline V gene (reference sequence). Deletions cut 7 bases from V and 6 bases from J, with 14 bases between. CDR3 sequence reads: CASTGRGTDTQYF. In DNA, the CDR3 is TGTGCCAGCACCGGGCGGGGTACGGATACGCAGTATTTT.

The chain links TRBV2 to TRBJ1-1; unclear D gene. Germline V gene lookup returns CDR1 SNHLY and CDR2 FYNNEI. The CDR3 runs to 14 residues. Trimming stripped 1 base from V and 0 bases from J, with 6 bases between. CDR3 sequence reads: CASSEVTVNTEAFF. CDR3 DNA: TGTGCCAGCAGTGAAGTAACAGTGAACACTGAAGCTTTCTTT.

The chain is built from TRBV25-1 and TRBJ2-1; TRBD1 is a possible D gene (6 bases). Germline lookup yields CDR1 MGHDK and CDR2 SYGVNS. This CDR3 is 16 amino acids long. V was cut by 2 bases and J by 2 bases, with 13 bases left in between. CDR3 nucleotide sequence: TGTGCCAGCAGTGAAGGTGAAAGGGGGACCTACAATGAGCAGTTCTTC. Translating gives CASSEGERGTYNEQFF.

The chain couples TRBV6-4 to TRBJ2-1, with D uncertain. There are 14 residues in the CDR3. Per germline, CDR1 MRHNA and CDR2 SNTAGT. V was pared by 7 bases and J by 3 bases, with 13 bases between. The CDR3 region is CASNGTIGYNEQFF. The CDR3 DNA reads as TGTGCCAGCAATGGCACAATTGGCTACAATGAGCAGTTCTTC.

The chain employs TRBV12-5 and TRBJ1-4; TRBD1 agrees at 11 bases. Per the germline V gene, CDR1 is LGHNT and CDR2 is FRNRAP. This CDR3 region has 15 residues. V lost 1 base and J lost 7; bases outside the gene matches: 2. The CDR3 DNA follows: TGTGCTAGTGGTTTGGGGACAGGGGGCGTTGAAAAACTGTTTTTT. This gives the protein CASGLGTGGVEKLFF.

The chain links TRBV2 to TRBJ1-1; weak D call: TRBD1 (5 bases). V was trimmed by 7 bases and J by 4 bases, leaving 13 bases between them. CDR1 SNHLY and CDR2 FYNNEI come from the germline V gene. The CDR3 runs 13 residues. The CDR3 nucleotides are TGTGCCAGCAAGTCGGGGGGATCCACTGAAGCTTTCTTT. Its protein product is CASKSGGSTEAFF.